What follows are 23 T cell receptor beta chains derived from one specimen sequenced in a study of T cell repertoires in cytomegalovirus infection. TCRdb reanalysed the reads using MiXCR and keeps one entry per CDR3 protein. The sample carries around 530,000 distinct CDR3 sequences, more than 20% recorded once. The sequenced sample was PBMCs. These receptors came from a human donor in good health (CMV status not recorded). Some clones in this sample may be carry-over from other donors' samples.

This clonotype has more than one count but fewer than ten. V and J are TRBV6-2 or TRBV6-3 and TRBJ2-1; 14 positions match TRBD2. V lost 5 bases, J lost 4 bases, and 7 bases stayed unmatched. Germline CDR1 and CDR2: MNHEY and SVGEGT. The CDR3 has 17 residues. CDR3 in amino acids: CASSKGLAGASYNEQFF. CDR3 sequence (DNA): TGTGCCAGCAGTAAGGGACTAGCGGGAGCTTCTTACAATGAGCAGTTCTTC.

The chain recombines TRBV28 with TRBJ2-7, with D possibly matching TRBD1 (5 bases). This CDR3 comprises 14 residues. Germline loops: CDR1 MDHEN, CDR2 SYDVKM. V gave up 5 bases and J gave up 3 bases, with 14 bases separating them. CDR3: CASSPSDKSYEQYF. CDR3 nucleotide sequence: TGTGCCAGCAGTCCATCGGACAAGAGCTACGAGCAGTACTTC.

This clonotype turned up a few times. The chain couples TRBV3-1 to TRBJ2-7; 8 nucleotides agree with TRBD2. With 4 bases clipped from V and 0 bases from J, the junction kept 11 bases outside the gene matches. The CDR3 runs to 17 residues. Germline CDR1 is LGHDT and CDR2 is YNNKEL (reference sequence). This chain's CDR3 is CASSPTGGAKSSYEQYF. CDR3 nucleotide sequence: TGTGCCAGCAGCCCCACCGGGGGGGCAAAGTCCTCCTACGAGCAGTACTTC.

This clonotype was counted at least ten times. The chain employs TRBV7-2 and TRBJ1-1; 8 bases are shared with TRBD1. The germline V gene encodes CDR1 SGHTA and CDR2 FQGNSA. The V and J ends lost 5 bases and 2 bases, in that order; junction bases with no gene match: 4. The CDR3 runs to 14 residues. The CDR3 DNA reads TGTGCCAGCAGCGCCGGACAGGGCAACACTGAAGCTTTCTTT. Protein product: CASSAGQGNTEAFF.

This chain joins TRBV19 and TRBJ1-5; D is unresolved. V was shortened by 9 bases and J by 7 bases, with 13 bases between the two germline ends. The germline CDR1 and CDR2 sequences are LNHDA and SQIVND (reference sequence). The CDR3 covers 12 residues. The DNA of the CDR3 is TGTGCCAGCAGCACGGGAAAACAGCCCCAGCATTTT. Translation: CASSTGKQPQHF.

The rearrangement uses TRBV20-1 and TRBJ2-7; D is possibly TRBD1 or TRBD2 (7 bases each). V dropped 3 bases and J dropped 3 bases, with 15 bases sitting between them. Germline V gives CDR1 DFQATT, CDR2 SNEGSKA (reference sequence). The CDR3 is made up of 14 amino acids. The CDR3 protein is CSARGGGDGYEQYV. CDR3 coding DNA: TGCAGTGCTAGGGGAGGGGGCGATGGCTACGAGCAGTACGTC.

This clonotype was detected a few times. The V gene is TRBV7-7, the J gene TRBJ2-7; D possibly corresponds to TRBD1 (6 bases). Per the germline V gene, CDR1 is SSHAT and CDR2 is FNYEAQ (reference sequence). The CDR3 runs to 14 residues. V was pared by 5 bases and J by 1 base, with 12 bases between. The chain's CDR3 is CASSQGPSSYEQYF. For the CDR3, the DNA is TGTGCCAGCAGCCAGGGGCCCTCATCCTACGAGCAGTACTTC.

This chain uses TRBV12-3 or TRBV12-4 with TRBJ2-5; the D is unclear. Trimming took off 6 bases at V and 1 base at J, with 9 bases between the two ends. The CDR3 is 13 residues long. The CDR3 nucleotides are TGTGCCAGCAGCTTTAAACCCCAAGAGACCCAGTACTTC. It specifies CASSFKPQETQYF.

This clonotype was recorded many times. The chain is built from TRBV7-8 and TRBJ2-3, with 7 bases matching TRBD1. The CDR3 consists of 17 residues. Germline V gene data show CDR1 as SGHVS and CDR2 as FQNEAQ. After removal of 5 bases from V and 3 bases from J, the junction contained 14 bases not matched to a gene. CDR3 residues: CASSLNPQGSWTDTQYF. The CDR3 DNA reads TGTGCCAGCAGCCTCAACCCACAGGGGAGTTGGACAGATACGCAGTATTTT.

This clonotype was counted at least ten times. This chain uses TRBV7-2 with TRBJ2-4; 7 positions match TRBD2. The germline V gene encodes CDR1 SGHTA and CDR2 FQGNSA. V lost 0 bases to trimming and J lost 7 bases; unmatched junction nucleotides: 6. The length of the CDR3 is 15 residues. The DNA for the CDR3 is TGTGCCAGCAGCTTAGCGGCGCGGGAGACGAACATTCAGTACTTC. Protein: CASSLAARETNIQYF.

The gene calls are TRBV7-8 and TRBJ2-7, with 11 bases fitting TRBD2. CDR1 and CDR2 (germline): SGHVS, FQNEAQ. This CDR3 comprises 15 residues. Losses at the gene ends were 0 bases for V and 3 bases for J; bases not matched to a gene: 1. The CDR3 protein is CASSLAGLADYEQYF. The CDR3 bases are TGTGCCAGCAGCTTAGCGGGACTAGCGGACTACGAGCAGTACTTC.

This clonotype was seen only once. The chain employs TRBV24-1 and TRBJ2-1, with D maybe TRBD1 (5 bases). Germline values: CDR1 KGHDR, CDR2 SFDVKD. The CDR3 covers 16 residues. V lost 4 bases to trimming and J lost 0 bases, with 12 bases between them. The CDR3 DNA follows: TGTGCCACCAGTGACCTGACAGCGAGCTCCTACAATGAGCAGTTCTTC. It yields the protein CATSDLTASSYNEQFF.

Only a few counts were recorded for this clonotype. The V call is TRBV2, the J call TRBJ2-3, with D perhaps being TRBD1 or TRBD2 (6 bases each). The CDR3 sequence is 16 residues long. Trimming removed 6 bases at V and 0 bases at J, with 16 bases between. The germline V gene has CDR1 SNHLY and CDR2 FYNNEI. In nucleotides, the CDR3 is TGTGCCAGCAGCCCCCTTGGAGGGGGGAGCACAGATACGCAGTATTTT. This gives the protein CASSPLGGGSTDTQYF.

Many counts were recorded for this clonotype. The chain links TRBV28 to TRBJ2-3; 10 positions match TRBD2. Germline V gene lookup returns CDR1 MDHEN and CDR2 SYDVKM. The CDR3 is 16 residues long. J was trimmed by 4 bases and V by 6 bases; bases with no gene match: 10. The CDR3 loop reads CASSPILAGVADTQYF. CDR3 bases: TGTGCCAGCAGCCCTATTCTAGCGGGAGTGGCAGATACGCAGTATTTT.

The rearrangement uses TRBV7-9 and TRBJ2-1; 7 bases fit TRBD1. CDR3 length: 16 amino acids. The germline V gene has CDR1 SEHNR and CDR2 FQNEAQ (reference sequence). V shed 5 bases, J shed 4 bases, and the junction held 11 bases outside the gene matches. CDR3: CASSLAGTARYNEQFF. CDR3 DNA sequence: TGTGCCAGCAGCCTCGCCGGGACAGCTCGGTACAATGAGCAGTTCTTC. Full variable domain (remainder filled in from reference TRBV7-9 and TRBJ2-1): DTGVSQNPRHKITKRGQNVTFRCDPISEHNRLYWYRQTLGQGPEFLTYFQNEAQLEKSRLLSDRFSAERPKGSFSTLEIQRTEQGDSAMYLCASSLAGTARYNEQFFGPGTRLTVL.

This clonotype has a count of ten or more. The chain combines TRBV7-8 with TRBJ2-1; D is tentatively TRBD1 or TRBD2 (6 bases each). V was shortened by 3 bases and J by 8 bases, with 17 bases between the two germline ends. The CDR3 contains 15 residues. The germline gives CDR1 SGHVS, CDR2 FQNEAQ. The CDR3 reads CASSFGGGGVYEQFF. The CDR3 DNA reads TGTGCCAGCAGCTTCGGCGGAGGGGGTGTATATGAGCAGTTCTTC.

The rearrangement links TRBV6-5 to TRBJ2-7, with D possibly being TRBD1 (6 bases). The CDR3 length is 15 residues. Trimming cost V 6 bases and J 1 base, with 16 bases left between them. Germline V lookup: CDR1 MNHEY, CDR2 SVGAGI. The CDR3 is CASRRQGLLSYEQYF. The CDR3 DNA reads TGTGCCAGCAGGCGCCAGGGGCTTCTTTCCTACGAGCAGTACTTC.

The gene calls are TRBV6-2 or TRBV6-3 and TRBJ2-2, with TRBD1 matching over 7 bases. The CDR3 spans 16 residues. V shed 2 bases, J shed 5 bases, and the junction held 8 bases outside the gene matches. Germline assignment: CDR1 MNHEY and CDR2 SVGEGT. CDR3 region: CASSYVRGFLTGELFF. CDR3 DNA: TGTGCCAGCAGTTACGTCAGGGGGTTTTTAACCGGGGAGCTGTTTTTT.

This clonotype was counted between two and nine times. The rearrangement uses TRBV6-2 or TRBV6-3 and TRBJ2-2; TRBD2 matches at 14 bases. The CDR3 extends over 19 amino acids. Germline V lookup: CDR1 MNHEY, CDR2 SVGEGT. The J segment lost 4 bases and the V segment lost 6 bases, leaving 13 bases of the junction unmatched. CDR3 DNA sequence: TGTGCCAGCAGGCCATCCGGGACTAGCGGGAGTCAGGGCACCGGGGAGCTGTTTTTT. Its translation is CASRPSGTSGSQGTGELFF.

A few counts support this clonotype. The chain couples TRBV20-1 to TRBJ2-1, with 12 bases aligning to TRBD1. This CDR3 comprises 16 residues. Trimming removed 5 bases from V and 0 bases from J; junction bases left unmatched: 5. Germline values: CDR1 DFQATT, CDR2 SNEGSKA (reference sequence). Here the CDR3 reads CSAGTGGFNSYNEQFF. The CDR3 nucleotides read TGCAGTGCTGGGACAGGGGGCTTCAACTCCTACAATGAGCAGTTCTTC.

The chain combines TRBV7-9 with TRBJ1-2; the match to TRBD1 covers 7 bases. Losses at the gene ends were 5 bases for V and 6 bases for J; bases not matched to a gene: 18. The CDR3 is 17 amino acids. Germline-derived CDR1 and CDR2 are SEHNR and FQNEAQ (reference sequence). The CDR3 protein is CASSLPQDRNSADGYTF. For the CDR3, the DNA is TGTGCCAGCAGCCTCCCCCAGGACAGGAATTCGGCAGATGGCTACACCTTC.

The J gene is TRBJ2-3, the V gene TRBV5-1; D gene unclear. This CDR3 has 14 residues. Germline V lookup: CDR1 SGHRS, CDR2 YFSETQ. The V and J ends lost 3 bases and 2 bases respectively, with 10 bases between them. The CDR3, as DNA: TGCGCCAGCAGCTCCGCGGTGAACACAGATACGCAGTATTTT. It encodes CASSSAVNTDTQYF.

This clonotype came up a few times. J is TRBJ1-1 and V is TRBV5-4; D is perhaps TRBD1 (5 bases). V gave up 4 bases and J gave up 10 bases, with 11 bases separating them. The CDR3 runs to 11 residues. Germline CDR1 SGHNT, CDR2 YYREEE (reference sequence). CDR3 nucleotides: TGTGCCAGCAGCCAAGGGACTCGAGCTTTCTTT. The encoded protein is CASSQGTRAFF.